This T cell receptor (beta chain) derives from a study of regulatory T cells in long-lasting Graves disease. Study as a whole: Duration of antithyroid drug therapy among newly diagnosed Graves' patients was under 3 months. Points from the study as a whole: Favored gene segments in persistent disease were TRBV28, TRBJ1-2 and TRBJ2-5.

Time point meaning: newly diagnosed GD, antithyroid drugs for less than 3 months. There was RNA extracted from PBMCs, and the TCR library was made from it. The TCR beta library used iRepertoire HTBI primers with Arm-PCR amplification of CDR3. In the original analysis: Overall, samples carried approximately 60 TRBV and over 12 TRBJ segments. TCRdb redid the calling of the multiplex PCR reads with MiXCR, one entry per CDR3 protein. TCRdb, rather than the study authors, made the V and J calls. Of around 320,000 distinct CDR3 sequences in the sample, around 17% were seen once. The sample holds many counts of this clonotype. Its cognate antigen is unknown. Between the trimmed V and J ends, which lost 7 bases and 4 bases, there was a span of 16 bases. Germline V lookup: CDR1 SGHVS, CDR2 FQNEAQ. CDR3 size: 14 residues. The same sample was also used in a study of T cells in Graves' hyperthyroidism and ophthalmopathy.

The V and J genes are TRBV7-8 and TRBJ2-5; a possible D gene is TRBD2 (7 bases). The specimen was peripheral blood mononuclear cells (PBMCs), collected at new diagnosis, from a patient treated with antithyroid drugs. The origin of this receptor is a man in his forties with Graves disease. The CDR3 loop reads CASIPGGLGETQYF. The CDR3 DNA sequence: TGTGCCAGCATCCCGGGGGGCCTTGGAGAGACCCAGTACTTC.